The TCR beta chain described here comes from a study of cytomegalovirus exposure and HLA in healthy donors. Study in general: Unique TCRs numbering roughly 80 million, obtained from HLA-typed donors, made up an early data release.

Researchers ran the PCR with 60 Vbeta and 13 Jbeta primers. Original analysis: A later analysis counted 65 million to 95 million unique TCR beta chains, 9.5 million to 12 million shared. Method: immunoSEQ multiplex PCR; TCRdb's copy keeps in-frame clones and lacks some. The V and J calls and clone size come from that table; D and trimming were worked out from the DNA. Of around 110,000 clones in the sample, about 74% are singletons; the top ten hold around 4.9%. Study results and caveats: In an earlier analysis, most TCR beta V segments were productive about 87% or about 30% of the time.

About this clone: Its cognate antigen is unknown.

From germline, CDR1 is SGHRS and CDR2 YFSETQ. The CDR3 consists of 15 residues. V lost 4 bases, J lost 4 bases, and 7 bases stayed unmatched. Unrecorded immune exposure was likely among donors, who were nominally healthy when sampled. This TCR was recovered from a man aged 25 to 40 in good health and CMV-seropositive. This sequence joins TRBV5-1 and TRBJ2-2, with 7 bases matching TRBD1. Sequenced: PBMCs. CDR3 sequence: CASSPLTGITGELFF. In DNA, the CDR3 is TGCGCCAGCAGCCCTCTGACAGGGATCACCGGGGAGCTGTTTTTT. The entire variable domain, with the rest obtained from reference TRBV5-1 and TRBJ2-2, is as follows: KAGVTQTPRYLIKTRGQQVTLSCSPISGHRSVSWYQQTPGQGLQFLFEYFSETQRNKGNFPGRFSGRQFSNSRSEMNVSTLELGDSALYLCASSPLTGITGELFFGEGSRLTVL.